The 24 T cell receptor beta chains reported below all come from one sample, sequenced in a study of T cells in Graves' hyperthyroidism and ophthalmopathy. Researchers took RNA transcripts and amplified the TCR beta CDR3 regions from them. Primed by the HTBI set, a first-round RT-PCR was run on the TCR CDR3. One entry per CDR3 protein, called by TCRdb with MiXCR from the multiplex PCR reads. Here the sample spans some 740,000 distinct CDR3 sequences, around 15% being singletons. Sample: blood. These receptors originate from a woman aged 18-29 years with Graves' hyperthyroidism.

This clonotype was counted a few times. This chain uses TRBV7-9 with TRBJ2-7, with 15 bases that match TRBD2. Germline V gene sequence: CDR1 SEHNR, CDR2 FQNEAQ (reference sequence). With 5 bases clipped from V and 6 bases from J, the junction kept 17 bases outside the gene matches. CDR3 length equals 19 residues. This CDR3 is CASSPPGLAGGPSSVEQYF. Written as DNA, the CDR3 is TGTGCCAGCAGCCCCCCCGGACTAGCGGGAGGGCCTTCCTCGGTCGAGCAGTACTTC.

This clonotype occurred a few times. This rearrangement joins TRBV7-2 to TRBJ2-7, with D uncertain. CDR1 SGHTA and CDR2 FQGNSA come from the germline V gene. The V end was cut by 0 bases, the J end by 5 bases, with 11 bases between. The CDR3 loop spans 14 amino acids. The CDR3 DNA follows: TGTGCCAGCAGCTTAGCAGTTACTGCCCACGAGCAGTACTTC. Residues: CASSLAVTAHEQYF. The complete variable domain, with remaining parts taken from reference TRBV7-2 and TRBJ2-7, reads GAGVSQSPSNKVTEKGKDVELRCDPISGHTALYWYRQSLGQGLEFLIYFQGNSAPDKSGLPSDRFSAERTGGSVSTLTIQRTQQEDSAVYLCASSLAVTAHEQYFGPGTRLTVT.

There are many counts of this clonotype. The rearrangement uses TRBV6-2 or TRBV6-3 and TRBJ1-5; tentative D call: TRBD1 (5 bases). V lost 2 bases, J lost 5 bases, and 7 bases lay in between. Germline CDR1 MNHEY, CDR2 SVGEGT. The CDR3 has 13 amino acids. CDR3 in amino acids: CASSYVRDQPQHF. The CDR3 DNA follows: TGTGCCAGCAGTTACGTCAGGGATCAGCCCCAGCATTTT.

V usage is TRBV5-1 and J usage is TRBJ2-1; TRBD2 is a possible D gene (6 bases). The CDR3 loop spans 15 amino acids. Per germline, CDR1 SGHRS and CDR2 YFSETQ. V was cut by 2 bases and J by 6 bases, with 15 bases left in between. The CDR3 coding sequence is TGCGCCAGCAGCTTCGGGGCATCTAGCGTCAATGAGCAGTTCTTC. Protein sequence: CASSFGASSVNEQFF.

This clonotype was counted only a few times. The chain has TRBV7-9 and TRBJ2-2; 7 nucleotides match TRBD2. Germline values: CDR1 SEHNR, CDR2 FQNEAQ (reference sequence). This CDR3 is built from 17 residues. V was clipped by 6 bases and J by 1 base; unmatched bases: 11. In nucleotides, the CDR3 is TGTGCCAGCAGACAGCTAGCGGAGACGATGAACACCGGGGAGCTGTTTTTT. Its protein product is CASRQLAETMNTGELFF.

J is TRBJ1-5 and V is TRBV20-1; 11 positions match TRBD1. Germline trimming cut 6 bases from V and 0 bases from J; bases unmatched to any gene: 7. The CDR3 is made up of 16 amino acids. Germline V lookup: CDR1 DFQATT, CDR2 SNEGSKA (reference sequence). The CDR3 spells CSASRTGGFSNQPQHF. As DNA, the CDR3 is TGCAGTGCATCCAGGACAGGGGGCTTTAGCAATCAGCCCCAGCATTTT.

The chain has TRBV30 and TRBJ2-3, with unresolved D. The V gene lost 1 base and the J gene lost 6 bases, with 8 bases spanning the gap. There are 12 residues in the CDR3. CDR1 GTSNPN and CDR2 SVGIG come from the germline V gene (reference sequence). The CDR3: CAWSALFDTQYF. The DNA of the CDR3 is TGTGCCTGGAGTGCCCTGTTCGATACGCAGTATTTT.

The chain couples TRBV2 to TRBJ1-4; 7 bases map to TRBD1. The CDR3 consists of 17 residues. Germline V gene sequence: CDR1 SNHLY, CDR2 FYNNEI. Losses at the gene ends were 2 bases for V and 2 bases for J; bases not matched to a gene: 8. The CDR3 sequence is CASSESKGASTNEKLFF. CDR3 nucleotides: TGTGCCAGCAGTGAATCTAAGGGGGCGTCGACTAATGAAAAACTGTTTTTT. Based on the CDR3 plus reference TRBV2 and TRBJ1-4, the full variable domain is EPEVTQTPSHQVTQMGQEVILRCVPISNHLYFYWYRQILGQKVEFLVSFYNNEISEKSEIFDDQFSVERPDGSNFTLKIRSTKLEDSAMYFCASSESKGASTNEKLFFGSGTQLSVL.

The table lists this clonotype with many counts. The chain has TRBV28 and TRBJ1-5; D gene ambiguous. The CDR3 runs to 14 residues. Looked up from germline, CDR1 is MDHEN and CDR2 is SYDVKM. The ends were cut back, 5 bases at V and 5 bases at J, with 13 bases in the middle. CDR3 sequence: CASSTTDGDQPQHF. CDR3 nucleotide sequence: TGTGCCAGCAGTACTACCGACGGGGATCAGCCCCAGCATTTT.

In its sample, this clonotype was seen many times. The J gene is TRBJ2-7, the V gene TRBV7-9; a weak D match, TRBD1 (6 bases). The CDR3 totals 12 residues. Germline CDR1 SEHNR, CDR2 FQNEAQ (reference sequence). V dropped 7 bases and J dropped 6 bases, with 13 bases sitting between them. In nucleotides, the CDR3 is TGTGCCAGCACGCTAGGGGGACGCGAGCAGTACTTC. Translating it yields CASTLGGREQYF.

The chain has TRBV6-1 and TRBJ2-3; 8 bases are shared with TRBD2. Germline V lookup: CDR1 MNHNS, CDR2 SASEGT. This CDR3 contains 15 residues. Germline trimming cut 6 bases from V and 4 bases from J; bases unmatched to any gene: 9. Here the CDR3 DNA reads TGTGCCAGCAGCTCCCCGGGGGGGGGGCCAGATACGCAGTATTTT. Protein: CASSSPGGGPDTQYF.

This clonotype came up a few times. The chain joins TRBV6-2 or TRBV6-3 to TRBJ1-2, with TRBD1 identical over 8 bases. CDR1 and CDR2 from the germline V gene are MNHEY and SVGEGT. The trim removed 2 bases at V and 2 bases at J, leaving 7 bases unmatched. CDR3 size: 16 residues. CDR3 nucleotides: TGTGCCAGCAGTTACACTGGACAGGGACAGAACTATGGCTACACCTTC. Translation gives CASSYTGQGQNYGYTF.

The table lists this clonotype with a few counts. J is TRBJ2-1 and V is TRBV9, with TRBD1 as a possible D gene (6 bases). This CDR3 region has 14 residues. With 1 base removed from V and 6 bases from J, the gap between germline ends came to 11 bases. In germline, CDR1 is SGDLS, CDR2 YYNGEE. The CDR3 DNA reads TGTGCCAGCAGCGTATCGACAGGTGTCAATGAGCAGTTCTTC. Translation gives CASSVSTGVNEQFF.

This clonotype was seen repeatedly, ten times or more. The CDR3 nucleotides are TGTGCCAGCTCGCACGGAGAGAGCGGCTATGAGCAGTTCTTC. It specifies CASSHGESGYEQFF. The chain couples TRBV18 to TRBJ2-1; a possible D gene is TRBD2 (5 bases). The CDR3 loop spans 14 amino acids. Germline assignment: CDR1 KGHSH and CDR2 LQKENI. Trimming removed 6 bases from V and 8 bases from J, with 17 bases in between. The full variable domain, with the rest looked up from reference TRBV18 and TRBJ2-1, is NAGVMQNPRHLVRRRGQEARLRCSPMKGHSHVYWYRQLPEEGLKFMVYLQKENIIDESGMPKERFSAEFPKEGPSILRIQQVVRGDSAAYFCASSHGESGYEQFFGPGTRLTVL.

In this sample, this clonotype turned up many times. The V and J genes are TRBV7-9 and TRBJ2-7; perhaps TRBD1 as D (6 bases). Looked up from germline, CDR1 is SEHNR and CDR2 is FQNEAQ (reference sequence). The CDR3 length is 14 residues. Trimming removed 1 base at V and 3 bases at J, with 10 bases between. Here the CDR3 reads CASSLGTADYEQYF. The CDR3 DNA is TGTGCCAGCAGCTTAGGGACAGCGGACTACGAGCAGTACTTC.

This clonotype was observed a handful of times. This chain connects TRBV18 to TRBJ1-1; D is uncertain. Germline CDR1 KGHSH, CDR2 LQKENI. This CDR3 contains 16 residues. V dropped 4 bases and J dropped 0 bases, with 15 bases sitting between them. Written as DNA, the CDR3 is TGTGCCAGCTCACTGCGAAAGGGAGGTATGAACACTGAAGCTTTCTTT. It codes for CASSLRKGGMNTEAFF.

Regarding this clonotype: The junction and the germline gene differ at one end; a read error may be behind it. This rearrangement joins TRBV2 to TRBJ2-5, with D perhaps matching TRBD2 (5 bases). Germline assignment: CDR1 SNHLY and CDR2 FYNNEI. This CDR3 has 14 residues. DNA for the CDR3: TGTGCCGGCAGTGAAGCGGCCTACCAAGAGACCCAGTACTTC. It codes for CAGSEAAYQETQYF.

The rearrangement uses TRBV20-1 and TRBJ2-3, with D perhaps matching TRBD2 (6 bases). The germline gives CDR1 DFQATT, CDR2 SNEGSKA (reference sequence). This CDR3 comprises 17 residues. The ends were cut back, 0 bases at V and 2 bases at J, with 18 bases in the middle. The CDR3 sequence is CSARDRKGTGITDTQYF. The DNA of the CDR3 is TGCAGTGCTAGAGATCGAAAGGGGACTGGAATCACAGATACGCAGTATTTT.

The table lists this clonotype with many counts. This sequence joins TRBV4-1 and TRBJ2-7, with 7 positions matching TRBD1. V was clipped by 5 bases and J by 1 base; unmatched bases: 5. CDR3 length: 14 residues. The germline V gene encodes CDR1 MGHRA and CDR2 YSYEKL. Here the CDR3 DNA reads TGCGCCAGCAGCGCAGGACAGGCGTCCTACGAGCAGTACTTC. Translation: CASSAGQASYEQYF.

Worth noting for this clonotype: This could be a read error, since a much larger clone is one nucleotide away. The CDR3 bases are TGTGCCAGCAGTAATCAGGGGAATTCATCCCTCCACTTT. Translation gives CASSNQGNSSLHF. The chain combines TRBV2 with TRBJ1-6, with D tentatively TRBD1 (6 bases). Per the germline V gene, CDR1 is SNHLY and CDR2 is FYNNEI. CDR3 length: 13 amino acids. The full variable domain, rest sourced from reference TRBV2 and TRBJ1-6, is EPEVTQTPSHQVTQMGQEVILRCVPISNHLYFYWYRQILGQKVEFLVSFYNNEISEKSEIFDDQFSVERPDGSNFTLKIRSTKLEDSAMYFCASSNQGNSSLHFGNGTRLTVT.

The genes are TRBV9 and TRBJ2-1; D may be TRBD2 (6 bases). Germline CDR1 and CDR2: SGDLS and YYNGEE. V lost 7 bases and J 6 bases, leaving 14 bases between the germline ends. CDR3 length: 13 residues. The CDR3 bases are TGTGCCAGCGCCTCGGGGGTGGGCAATGAGCAGTTCTTC. It is translated as CASASGVGNEQFF.

This clonotype was recorded at least ten times. CDR3 residues: CASSLKRREIYNEQFF. CDR3 DNA sequence: TGTGCCAGCAGTTTAAAGCGAAGGGAGATCTACAATGAGCAGTTCTTC. The chain links TRBV27 to TRBJ2-1; D perhaps matches TRBD2 (5 bases). The CDR3 length is 16 residues. The V gene's germline CDR1 is MNHEY and CDR2 SMNVEV (reference sequence). V lost 2 bases, J lost 3 bases, and 14 bases lay in between.

This clonotype was seen many times. In DNA, the CDR3 is TGTGCCAGCAGCTTAGTTAGCGGGAACCAAAACATTCAGTACTTC. This encodes CASSLVSGNQNIQYF. The chain has TRBV7-2 and TRBJ2-4; the match to TRBD2 covers 8 bases. The V segment lost 1 base and the J segment 5 bases; nucleotides outside the gene matches: 4. The CDR3 is 15 amino acids. CDR1 SGHTA and CDR2 FQGNSA come from the germline V gene.

There are many counts of this clonotype. CDR3 coding DNA: TGTGCCAGCAGACAGGGAACCGGCGTAGAGACCCAGTACTTC. Translating it yields CASRQGTGVETQYF. The rearrangement links TRBV2 to TRBJ2-5, with TRBD1 as a possible D gene (6 bases). Germline lookup yields CDR1 SNHLY and CDR2 FYNNEI. This CDR3 comprises 14 residues. Between the trimmed V and J ends, which lost 6 bases and 4 bases, there was a span of 15 bases.